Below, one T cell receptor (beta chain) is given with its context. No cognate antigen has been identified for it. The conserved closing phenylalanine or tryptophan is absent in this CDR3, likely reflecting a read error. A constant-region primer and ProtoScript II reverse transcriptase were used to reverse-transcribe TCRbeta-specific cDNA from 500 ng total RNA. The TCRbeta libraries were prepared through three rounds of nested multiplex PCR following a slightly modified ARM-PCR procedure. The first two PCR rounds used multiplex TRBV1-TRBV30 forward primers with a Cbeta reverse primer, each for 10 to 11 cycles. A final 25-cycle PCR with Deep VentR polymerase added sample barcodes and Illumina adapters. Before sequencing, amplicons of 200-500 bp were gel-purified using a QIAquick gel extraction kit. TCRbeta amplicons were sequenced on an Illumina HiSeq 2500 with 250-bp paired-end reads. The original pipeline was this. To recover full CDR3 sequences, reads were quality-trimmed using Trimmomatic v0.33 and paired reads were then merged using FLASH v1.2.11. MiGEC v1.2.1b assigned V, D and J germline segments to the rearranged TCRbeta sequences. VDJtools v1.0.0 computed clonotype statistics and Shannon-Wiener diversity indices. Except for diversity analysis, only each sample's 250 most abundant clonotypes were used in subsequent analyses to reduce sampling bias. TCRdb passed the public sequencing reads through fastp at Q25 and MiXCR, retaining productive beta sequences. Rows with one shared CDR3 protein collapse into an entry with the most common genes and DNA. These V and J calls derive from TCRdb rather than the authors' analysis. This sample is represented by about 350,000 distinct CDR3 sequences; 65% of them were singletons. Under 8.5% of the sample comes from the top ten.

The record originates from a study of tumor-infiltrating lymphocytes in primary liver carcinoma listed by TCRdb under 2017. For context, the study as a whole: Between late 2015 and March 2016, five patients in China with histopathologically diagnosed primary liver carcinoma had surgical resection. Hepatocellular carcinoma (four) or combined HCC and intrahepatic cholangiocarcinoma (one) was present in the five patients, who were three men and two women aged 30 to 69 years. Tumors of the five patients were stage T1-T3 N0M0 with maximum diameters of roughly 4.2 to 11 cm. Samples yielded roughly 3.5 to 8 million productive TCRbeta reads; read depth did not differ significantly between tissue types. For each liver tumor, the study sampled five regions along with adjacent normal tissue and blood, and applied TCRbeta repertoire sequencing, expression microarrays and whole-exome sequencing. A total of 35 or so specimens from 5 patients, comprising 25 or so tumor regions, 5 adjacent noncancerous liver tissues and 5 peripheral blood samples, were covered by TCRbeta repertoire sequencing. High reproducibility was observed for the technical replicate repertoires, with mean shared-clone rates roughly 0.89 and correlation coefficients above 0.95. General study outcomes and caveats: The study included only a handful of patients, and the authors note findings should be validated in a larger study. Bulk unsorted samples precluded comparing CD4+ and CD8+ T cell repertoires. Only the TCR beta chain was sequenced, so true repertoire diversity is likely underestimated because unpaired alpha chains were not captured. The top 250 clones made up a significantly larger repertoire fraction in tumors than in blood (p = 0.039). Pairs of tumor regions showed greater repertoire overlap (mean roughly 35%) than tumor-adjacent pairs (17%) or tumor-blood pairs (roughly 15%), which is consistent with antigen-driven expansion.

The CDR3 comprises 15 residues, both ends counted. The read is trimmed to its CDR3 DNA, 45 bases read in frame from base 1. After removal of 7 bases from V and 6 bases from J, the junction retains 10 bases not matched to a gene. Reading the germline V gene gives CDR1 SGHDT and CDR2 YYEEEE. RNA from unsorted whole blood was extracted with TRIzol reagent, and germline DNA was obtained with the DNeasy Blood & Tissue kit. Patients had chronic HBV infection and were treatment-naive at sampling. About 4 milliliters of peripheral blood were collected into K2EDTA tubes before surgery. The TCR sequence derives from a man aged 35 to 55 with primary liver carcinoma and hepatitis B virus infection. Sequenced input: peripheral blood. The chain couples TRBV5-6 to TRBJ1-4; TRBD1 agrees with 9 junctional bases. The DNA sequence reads TGTGCCAGCGGATACAGGGGGCGAAAGGATGAAAAACTGTTTTGT. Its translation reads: CASGYRGRKDEKLFC.